The 13 T cell receptor beta chains presented below share a single source sample, sequenced in a study of radiation and T cells in renal cell carcinoma. Regarding time point: blood 2 weeks post-SBRT. Treatment of the sample: 15 Gy SBRT to primary tumor, nephrectomy 4 weeks later. Only in-frame clones appear in the TCRdb table, and some are missing; sequencing was by immunoSEQ multiplex PCR. The sample includes roughly 150,000 clones, 80% to 90% seen only once; the top ten take 10% to 15%. The sequenced sample was blood, obtained from a patient whose treatment included radiotherapy and nephrectomy. These receptors came from a woman in her fifties or sixties with renal cell carcinoma.

This clone was detected once. J is TRBJ1-2 and V is TRBV4-3; D unclear. Deletions cut 1 base from V and 4 bases from J, with 10 bases between. Looked up from germline, CDR1 is LGHNA and CDR2 is YSLEER. The length of the CDR3 is 14 residues. The CDR3 is CASSQGMFSYGYTF. The CDR3 DNA reads TGCGCCAGCAGCCAAGGAATGTTTAGCTATGGCTACACCTTC.

The count of this clone is one. The gene calls are TRBV19 and TRBJ2-2, with D perhaps matching TRBD2 (5 bases). The germline V gene has CDR1 LNHDA and CDR2 SQIVND (reference sequence). The CDR3 extends over 14 amino acids. V was cut by 10 bases and J by 3 bases, with 15 bases left in between. CDR3 nucleotides: TGTGCCACCACGGACTTCTGGGACACCGGGGAGCTGTTTTTT. This codes for CATTDFWDTGELFF.

V usage is TRBV10-2 and J usage is TRBJ2-2; 11 nucleotides match TRBD1. Germline CDR1 WSHSY, CDR2 SAAADI. The V and J ends lost 10 bases and 5 bases, in that order; junction bases with no gene match: 12. This CDR3 spans 16 amino acids. CDR3: CATVPPDRGLTGELFF. As DNA, the CDR3 is TGCGCCACCGTGCCCCCGGACAGGGGGCTTACCGGGGAGCTGTTTTTT.

This clone was detected only once. The J gene is TRBJ2-7, the V gene TRBV6-5; weak D call: TRBD1 (5 bases). V lost 5 bases, J lost 5 bases, and 10 bases lay in between. The CDR3 is 12 amino acids. CDR1 is MNHEY, CDR2 SVGAGI, per germline. CDR3 sequence (DNA): TGTGCCAGCAGTCGTACAGGTAACGAGCAGTACTTC. Amino acid sequence: CASSRTGNEQYF.

The chain links TRBV6-5 to TRBJ2-5; no definite D call. CDR3 length: 15 amino acids. Trimming cost V 7 bases and J 2 bases, with 17 bases left between them. Germline CDR1 and CDR2: MNHEY and SVGAGI. CDR3 in DNA: TGTGCCAGCAAGACGCCGAAAGGGCGGCAAGAGACCCAGTACTTC. This codes for CASKTPKGRQETQYF.

Only a few counts were recorded for this clone. The J gene is TRBJ1-2, the V gene TRBV6-6, with D unresolved. Looked up from germline, CDR1 is MNHNY and CDR2 is SVGAGI (reference sequence). Trimming took off 6 bases at V and 6 bases at J, with 14 bases between the two ends. The CDR3 spans 13 residues. The CDR3 protein is CASSPQEFDGYTF. DNA of the CDR3: TGTGCCAGCAGCCCGCAGGAGTTTGATGGCTACACCTTC.

V usage is TRBV5-1 and J usage is TRBJ1-3; 8 positions match TRBD1. The CDR3 runs 14 residues. CDR1 and CDR2 (germline): SGHRS, YFSETQ. Trimming cost V 3 bases and J 2 bases; bases outside gene matches: 1. The CDR3 DNA sequence: TGCGCCAGCAGCTCGACAGGGGCTGGAAACACCATATATTTT. Its protein is CASSSTGAGNTIYF.

The CDR3 DNA is TGTGCCAGCAGCGCGAGGACTAGCGGGGCCTCCTACAATGAGCAGTTCTTC. It translates to CASSARTSGASYNEQFF. The rearrangement links TRBV14 to TRBJ2-1; 12 positions match TRBD2. With 5 bases clipped from V and 0 bases from J, the junction kept 5 bases outside the gene matches. Germline V gene sequence: CDR1 SGHDN, CDR2 FVKESK. The CDR3 sequence is 17 residues long.

This clone came up a few times. The V and J genes are TRBV9 and TRBJ1-1; unclear D gene. Germline assignment: CDR1 SGDLS and CDR2 YYNGEE. The CDR3 spans 12 residues. Trimming took 1 base from V and 7 from J, leaving 8 bases between them. CDR3 in DNA: TGTGCCAGCAGCGTACTGGGAAATGAAGCTTTCTTT. Translation gives CASSVLGNEAFF.

V and J are TRBV11-2 and TRBJ1-4; D gene ambiguous. Trimming cost V 2 bases and J 8 bases, with 9 bases left between them. This CDR3 comprises 13 residues. The germline V gene encodes CDR1 SGHAT and CDR2 FQNNGV. The CDR3 region is CASSLLSGEKLFF. CDR3 DNA: TGTGCCAGCAGCTTATTATCGGGGGAAAAACTGTTTTTT.

The gene calls are TRBV6-5 and TRBJ2-7; the match to TRBD2 covers 8 bases. V shed 8 bases and J 4 bases; nucleotides not matched to a gene: 13. Germline V gives CDR1 MNHEY, CDR2 SVGAGI. This CDR3 has 15 residues. CDR3 protein: CASALSGGGVYEQYF. CDR3 nucleotide sequence: TGTGCCAGCGCCCTCAGCGGGGGAGGCGTGTACGAGCAGTACTTC.

The rearrangement uses TRBV7-9 and TRBJ1-2; TRBD1 matches at 8 bases. The CDR3 has 13 amino acids. V dropped 2 bases and J dropped 6; count of bases not matched to a gene: 2. CDR1 and CDR2 from the germline V gene are SEHNR and FQNEAQ (reference sequence). CDR3 protein: CASSLQGADGYTF. The CDR3 bases are TGTGCCAGCAGCTTACAGGGGGCCGATGGCTACACCTTC.

This rearrangement joins TRBV6-5 to TRBJ1-2; TRBD1 is a possible D gene (6 bases). Germline CDR1 reads MNHEY; CDR2 reads SVGAGI. V was pared by 6 bases and J by 8 bases, with 13 bases between. There are 12 residues in the CDR3. CDR3 coding DNA: TGTGCCAGCAGCCTGGACAGTTGGGGCTACACCTTC. It is translated as CASSLDSWGYTF.